Each of the 18 T cell receptor beta chains below was sequenced from the same sample in a study of blood T cell repertoires in COVID-19. The assay was immunoSEQ multiplex PCR, and TCRdb's table has in-frame clones only and misses some. Of around 500,000 clones detected, around 85% appear once; the ten largest clones hold 3% to 3.5%. Sequencing was done on a sample of peripheral blood. These TCRs come from a human donor in a cohort sampled during active COVID-19.

The chain is built from TRBV2 and TRBJ1-1; tentatively, D is TRBD1 (5 bases). V was cut by 3 bases and J by 4 bases, with 9 bases left in between. The CDR3 sequence is 13 residues long. The germline V gene encodes CDR1 SNHLY and CDR2 FYNNEI. DNA for the CDR3: TGTGCCAGCAGTGATCGGGGGGGCACTGAAGCTTTCTTT. Protein product: CASSDRGGTEAFF.

The J gene is TRBJ2-5, the V gene TRBV27; a weak D match, TRBD2 (5 bases). CDR1 is MNHEY and CDR2 is SMNVEV in the germline V gene (reference sequence). V gave up 3 bases and J gave up 6 bases, with 14 bases separating them. This CDR3 has 14 amino acids. CDR3 amino acids: CASSLSGIYQTQYF. The CDR3 DNA follows: TGTGCCAGCAGTTTGTCGGGAATTTACCAGACCCAGTACTTC.

The chain links TRBV7-9 to TRBJ2-2; 7 nucleotides match TRBD2. This CDR3 has 13 amino acids. Germline assignment: CDR1 SEHNR and CDR2 FQNEAQ (reference sequence). The V segment lost 7 bases and the J segment 5 bases; nucleotides outside the gene matches: 4. CDR3 protein: CASNSGTTGELFF. As DNA, the CDR3 is TGTGCCAGCAACAGCGGGACGACCGGGGAGCTGTTTTTT. Based on the CDR3 plus reference TRBV7-9 and TRBJ2-2, the full variable domain is DTGVSQNPRHKITKRGQNVTFRCDPISEHNRLYWYRQTLGQGPEFLTYFQNEAQLEKSRLLSDRFSAERPKGSFSTLEIQRTEQGDSAMYLCASNSGTTGELFFGEGSRLTVL.

The gene calls are TRBV25-1 and TRBJ1-1; D not resolved. The CDR3 covers 13 residues. V was shortened by 8 bases and J by 5 bases, with 15 bases between the two germline ends. Germline CDR1 reads MGHDK; CDR2 reads SYGVNS. In DNA, the CDR3 is TGTGCCAGCGCCCCGGCGGCGCGGACTGAAGCTTTCTTT. As protein: CASAPAARTEAFF.

V usage is TRBV13 and J usage is TRBJ1-6, with a possible D match to TRBD1 (5 bases). V was trimmed by 6 bases and J by 5 bases, leaving 17 bases between them. Germline assignment: CDR1 PRHDT and CDR2 FYEKMQ (reference sequence). The CDR3 contains 16 residues. The CDR3 DNA sequence: TGTGCCAGCAGACTATTTACAGGAGCCGATAATTCACCCCTCCACTTT. The encoded protein is CASRLFTGADNSPLHF.

The chain is built from TRBV7-3 and TRBJ2-2; the D gene is possibly TRBD1 (6 bases). The length of the CDR3 is 13 residues. Germline V gives CDR1 SGHTA, CDR2 FQGTGA. Between the trimmed V and J ends, which lost 5 bases and 4 bases, there was a span of 8 bases. The CDR3 here is CASSQGPTGELFF. The CDR3 DNA sequence: TGTGCCAGCAGCCAGGGGCCCACCGGGGAGCTGTTTTTT.

The CDR3 sequence: CASSPTSGDNEQFF. Here the CDR3 DNA reads TGTGCCAGCTCACCAACTAGCGGCGACAATGAGCAGTTCTTC. The chain couples TRBV18 to TRBJ2-1; 8 bases match TRBD2. With 2 bases clipped from V and 5 bases from J, the junction kept 2 bases outside the gene matches. CDR3 length equals 14 residues. Germline loops: CDR1 KGHSH, CDR2 LQKENI.

V usage is TRBV30 and J usage is TRBJ2-1; D uncertain. The CDR3 is 14 residues long. V lost 8 bases, J lost 0 bases, and 14 bases lay in between. Germline V lookup: CDR1 GTSNPN, CDR2 SVGIG (reference sequence). The CDR3 sequence: CAGQSLSSYNEQFF. CDR3 DNA: TGTGCCGGGCAATCGTTAAGCTCCTACAATGAGCAGTTCTTC.

For the CDR3, the DNA is TGCACCAGCAGCCAAGTCTTCCGCGGGAGAGGCTACGAGCAGTACTTC. Its protein is CTSSQVFRGRGYEQYF. The chain recombines TRBV1 with TRBJ2-7; the table assigns TRBD2, which was not confirmed against the DNA. TRBV1 is a recognized pseudogene. The CDR3 is 16 residues long.

The chain employs TRBV10-3 and TRBJ1-3; D is possibly TRBD1 (5 bases). Trimming shortened V by 0 bases and J by 9 bases, and 12 bases separated the two germline ends. CDR1 ENHRY and CDR2 SYGVKD come from the germline V gene. CDR3 length equals 14 residues. The CDR3 DNA sequence: TGTGCCATCAGTGAGTCGGGGGGTTGGAGCACCATATATTTT. Translating it yields CAISESGGWSTIYF.

The chain couples TRBV6-6 to TRBJ1-2; 7 bases agree with TRBD1. Germline lookup yields CDR1 MNHNY and CDR2 SVGAGI (reference sequence). V dropped 7 bases and J dropped 0; count of bases not matched to a gene: 5. The CDR3 sequence is 14 residues long. CDR3: CASKQGPPNYGYTF. The CDR3 DNA follows: TGTGCCAGCAAACAGGGGCCGCCTAACTATGGCTACACCTTC.

In its sample, this clone was seen once. This chain uses TRBV5-1 with TRBJ2-1, with 10 bases that match TRBD2. V lost 0 bases, J lost 2 bases, and 11 bases stayed unmatched. Per germline, CDR1 SGHRS and CDR2 YFSETQ. The CDR3 contains 19 residues. The CDR3 DNA is TGCGCCAGCAGCTTGGTGTGGACTAGCGGACTGACTACCTACAATGAGCAGTTCTTC. Residues: CASSLVWTSGLTTYNEQFF.

The J gene is TRBJ2-7, the V gene TRBV11-2; D might be TRBD1 (6 bases). The ends were cut back, 2 bases at V and 5 bases at J, with 16 bases in the middle. The CDR3 is made up of 15 amino acids. CDR1 and CDR2 from the germline V gene are SGHAT and FQNNGV. CDR3 region: CASSLRSTGMNEQYF. For the CDR3, the DNA is TGTGCCAGCAGCTTACGGTCAACAGGGATGAACGAGCAGTACTTC.

This clone was detected a few times. The chain couples TRBV21-1 to TRBJ2-7; whether TRBD1, the table's D call, matches the DNA was not checked. TRBV21-1 is described as a pseudogene. This CDR3 has 19 residues. As DNA, the CDR3 is TGTGCCAGCAGCAAAGTGACCCCTCCCCTGTCAGGGGGTGACTACGAGCAGTACTTC. It specifies CASSKVTPPLSGGDYEQYF.

The chain links TRBV27 to TRBJ2-4; 8 nucleotides line up with TRBD1. CDR3 length: 15 residues. Germline values: CDR1 MNHEY, CDR2 SMNVEV (reference sequence). The V and J ends lost 5 bases and 2 bases, in that order; junction bases with no gene match: 5. For the CDR3, the DNA is TGTGCCAGCAGTGTCCGACAGGGGACCAAAAACATTCAGTACTTC. It yields the protein CASSVRQGTKNIQYF.

V is TRBV25-1 and J is TRBJ2-2, with 13 nucleotides matching TRBD2. Germline CDR1 and CDR2: MGHDK and SYGVNS. The CDR3 extends over 17 amino acids. V lost 0 bases, J lost 8 bases, and 6 bases stayed unmatched. CDR3 nucleotide sequence: TGTGCCAGCAGTGAATACACTAGCGGGAGGGCCTCAGGGGAGCTGTTTTTT. The encoded protein is CASSEYTSGRASGELFF. The full variable domain, its missing parts supplied by reference TRBV25-1 and TRBJ2-2, is EADIYQTPRYLVIGTGKKITLECSQTMGHDKMYWYQQDPGMELHLIHYSYGVNSTEKGDLSSESTVSRIRTEHFPLTLESARPSHTSQYLCASSEYTSGRASGELFFGEGSRLTVL.

In its sample, this clone was seen once. The chain uses TRBV9 and TRBJ1-2; D might be TRBD1 (5 bases). Per germline, CDR1 SGDLS and CDR2 YYNGEE. This CDR3 is built from 12 residues. The V gene lost 3 bases and the J gene lost 6 bases, with 9 bases spanning the gap. In DNA form, the CDR3 reads TGTGCCAGCAGCGAGACAGTCCATGGCTACACCTTC. Its translation is CASSETVHGYTF.

This sequence joins TRBV2 and TRBJ2-7, with 9 nucleotides matching TRBD2. V was pared by 8 bases and J by 6 bases, with 8 bases of the junction left unmatched. Germline assignment: CDR1 SNHLY and CDR2 FYNNEI. This CDR3 has 13 amino acids. The CDR3 protein is CASEREDIGEQYF. DNA of the CDR3: TGTGCCAGCGAGCGGGAGGACATAGGCGAGCAGTACTTC.